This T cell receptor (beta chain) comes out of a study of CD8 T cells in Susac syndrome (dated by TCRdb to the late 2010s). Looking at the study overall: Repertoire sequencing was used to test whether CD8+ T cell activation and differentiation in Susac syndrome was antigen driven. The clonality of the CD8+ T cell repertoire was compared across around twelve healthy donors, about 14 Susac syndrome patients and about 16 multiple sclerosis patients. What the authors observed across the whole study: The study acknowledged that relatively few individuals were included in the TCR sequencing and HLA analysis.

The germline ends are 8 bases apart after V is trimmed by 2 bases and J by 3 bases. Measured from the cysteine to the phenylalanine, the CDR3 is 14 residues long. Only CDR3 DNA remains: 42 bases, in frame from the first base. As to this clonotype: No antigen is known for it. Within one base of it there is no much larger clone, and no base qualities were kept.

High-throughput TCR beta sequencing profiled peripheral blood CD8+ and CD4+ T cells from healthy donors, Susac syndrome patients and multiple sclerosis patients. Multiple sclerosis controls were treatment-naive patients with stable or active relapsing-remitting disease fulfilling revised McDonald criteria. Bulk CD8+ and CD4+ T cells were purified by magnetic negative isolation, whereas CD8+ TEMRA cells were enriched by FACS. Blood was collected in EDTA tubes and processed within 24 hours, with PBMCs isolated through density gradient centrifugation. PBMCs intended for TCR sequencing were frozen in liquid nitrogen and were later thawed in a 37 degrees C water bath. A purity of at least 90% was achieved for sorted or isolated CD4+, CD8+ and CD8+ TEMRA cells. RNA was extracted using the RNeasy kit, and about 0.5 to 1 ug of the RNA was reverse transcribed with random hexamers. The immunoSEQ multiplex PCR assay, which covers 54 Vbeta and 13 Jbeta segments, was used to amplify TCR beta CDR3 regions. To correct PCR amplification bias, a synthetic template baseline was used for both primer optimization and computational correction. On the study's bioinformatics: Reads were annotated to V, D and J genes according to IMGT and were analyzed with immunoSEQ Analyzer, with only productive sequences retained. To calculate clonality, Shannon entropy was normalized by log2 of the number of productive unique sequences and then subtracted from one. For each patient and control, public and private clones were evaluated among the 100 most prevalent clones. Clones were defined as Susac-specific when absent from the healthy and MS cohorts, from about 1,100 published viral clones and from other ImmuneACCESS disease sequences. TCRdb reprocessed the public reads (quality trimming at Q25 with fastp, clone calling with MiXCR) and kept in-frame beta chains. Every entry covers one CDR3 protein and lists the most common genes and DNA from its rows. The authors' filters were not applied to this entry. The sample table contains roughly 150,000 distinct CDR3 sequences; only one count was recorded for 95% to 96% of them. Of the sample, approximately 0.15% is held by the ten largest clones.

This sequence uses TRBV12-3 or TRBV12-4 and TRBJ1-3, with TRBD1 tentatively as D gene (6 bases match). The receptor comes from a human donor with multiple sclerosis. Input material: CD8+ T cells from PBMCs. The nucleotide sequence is TGTGCCAGCAGTTTATCCAGGGGTGGAAACACCATATATTTT. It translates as CASSLSRGGNTIYF.